In its sample, the clone carrying this TCR beta chain was seen many times. As yet, its antigen is unknown. The sample belongs to a study of spatial heterogeneity in lung cancer. Overall study: Median follow-up for sequenced PBMC samples was about two years after resection, when such samples existed. Every unique TCR and UMI combination, on average, appeared more than ten times in raw reads.

The time point is: blood at routine non-recurrence follow-up after resection. The study sequenced unsorted whole RNA from tumor, nontumor lung or frozen PBMC. Study-wide results and caveats: Relative to follow-up, resection was when ubiquitous expanded tumor TCRs appeared more in blood.

Trimming took off 4 bases at V and 2 bases at J, with 0 bases between the two ends. This CDR3 region has 11 residues. Germline-derived CDR1 and CDR2 are LGHDT and YNNKEL (reference sequence). Individually, TCR cDNA molecules were each labelled with a unique molecular identifier. TCRdb reprocessed the 5' RACE reads via MiXCR and lists one record per CDR3 protein. Of 95,000 to 130,000 distinct CDR3 sequences in the sample, over 9% were seen once. The J gene is TRBJ1-3, the V gene TRBV3-1; D remains unclear. This specimen was PBMCs, taken at follow-up. This sequence was found in a male donor with early-stage non-small cell lung cancer. The CDR3 nucleotides are TGTGCCAGCAGCCCTGGAAACACCATATATTTT. Translation gives CASSPGNTIYF.